A single sample is the source of the 25 T cell receptor beta chains below, sequenced in a study of T cell clonotyping in hematopoietic cell transplantation. The time point was: recipient sample about 28 days before transplant, after cytoreduction. Method: immunoSEQ multiplex PCR; TCRdb's copy keeps in-frame clones and lacks some. The table lists fewer than 100,000 clones, 90% to 97% of them singletons. The starting material was peripheral blood mononuclear cells, obtained before stem cell transplant. The receptor set was obtained from a woman aged 45-59 years with acute myeloid leukemia. Some clones in this sample may be carry-over from other donors' samples.

The V gene is TRBV5-1, the J gene TRBJ1-1; D gene uncertain. The CDR3 has 17 amino acids. Germline-derived CDR1 and CDR2 are SGHRS and YFSETQ. V lost 4 bases to trimming and J lost 0 bases, with 19 bases between them. The CDR3, as DNA: TGCGCCAGCAGCCACATACGTCAATCACAGCTGAACACTGAAGCTTTCTTT. Amino acids: CASSHIRQSQLNTEAFF.

This chain joins TRBV5-4 and TRBJ1-1, with 8 bases lining up with TRBD1. Trimming removed 3 bases from V and 5 bases from J; junction bases left unmatched: 3. CDR1 and CDR2 (germline): SGHNT, YYREEE (reference sequence). The CDR3 length is 13 residues. In DNA, the CDR3 is TGTGCCAGCAGCTACAGGGGGGTTACTGAAGCTTTCTTT. Translating gives CASSYRGVTEAFF.

This clone was counted a single time. The CDR3 sequence is CSVGDYEQYF. CDR3 sequence (DNA): TGCAGCGTGGGGGACTACGAGCAGTACTTC. The gene calls are TRBV29-1 and TRBJ2-7; D could derive from TRBD1 or TRBD2 (5 bases each). The V gene's germline CDR1 is SQVTM and CDR2 ANQGSEA. Trimming removed 6 bases at V and 3 bases at J, with 6 bases between. This CDR3 spans 10 amino acids.

The rearrangement joins TRBV2 to TRBJ2-5; D is unclear. V dropped 6 bases and J dropped 3 bases, with 8 bases sitting between them. From germline, CDR1 is SNHLY and CDR2 FYNNEI. The CDR3 covers 12 residues. The CDR3 nucleotides are TGTGCCAGCAGCCCCGCTAAAGAGACCCAGTACTTC. It codes for CASSPAKETQYF.

The chain links TRBV4-2 to TRBJ1-6; D perhaps matches TRBD1 (5 bases). Trimming left V 4 bases short and J 7 bases short, with 11 bases between. The germline V gene has CDR1 LGHNA and CDR2 YNFKEQ. The CDR3 is made up of 14 amino acids. CDR3 region: CASSLGAKNSPLHF. The CDR3, as DNA: TGTGCCAGCAGCCTCGGGGCAAAAAATTCACCCCTCCACTTT.

The rearrangement joins TRBV7-8 to TRBJ1-4, with D unresolved. Trimming pared 5 bases from V and 0 bases from J, leaving 13 bases between. Germline V gene lookup returns CDR1 SGHVS and CDR2 FQNEAQ. The CDR3 covers 16 residues. CDR3 amino acids: CASSLLTLATNEKLFF. Here the CDR3 DNA reads TGTGCCAGCAGCCTCCTTACCCTCGCAACTAATGAAAAACTGTTTTTT.

This sequence joins TRBV2 and TRBJ2-7, with D uncertain. V shed 7 bases and J shed 0 bases, with 13 bases lying between them. The germline V gene has CDR1 SNHLY and CDR2 FYNNEI. CDR3 size: 14 residues. The CDR3 protein is CASNQGVFSYEQYF. As DNA, the CDR3 is TGTGCCAGCAACCAAGGAGTTTTCTCCTACGAGCAGTACTTC.

This clone was seen just once. V is TRBV7-9 and J is TRBJ1-4; D unclear. The CDR3 runs to 16 residues. Trimming took 1 base from V and 3 from J, leaving 12 bases between them. Per the germline V gene, CDR1 is SEHNR and CDR2 is FQNEAQ (reference sequence). The CDR3 is CASSLVAGQSNEKLFF. The CDR3 nucleotides are TGTGCCAGCAGCTTAGTCGCGGGCCAGTCTAATGAAAAACTGTTTTTT.

This rearrangement joins TRBV2 to TRBJ1-5; TRBD1 is a possible D gene (5 bases). The CDR3 contains 15 residues. Germline V gene lookup returns CDR1 SNHLY and CDR2 FYNNEI. V lost 3 bases and J lost 0, with 9 bases in between. The CDR3 nucleotides read TGTGCCAGCAGTGAGTTCAGGGATAGCAATCAGCCCCAGCATTTT. Its translation: CASSEFRDSNQPQHF.

This sequence joins TRBV15 and TRBJ1-3; D is possibly TRBD1 (6 bases). Germline loops: CDR1 LNHNV, CDR2 YYDKDF (reference sequence). Trimming removed 0 bases at V and 2 bases at J, with 11 bases between. The CDR3 has 16 amino acids. The CDR3, as DNA: TGTGCCACCAGCAGAGACCGGGGGACAACTGGAAACACCATATATTTT. Amino acids: CATSRDRGTTGNTIYF.

The J gene is TRBJ2-3, the V gene TRBV19; 10 nucleotides agree with TRBD2. Trimming took 7 bases from V and 2 from J; bases not matched to a gene: 12. Per the germline V gene, CDR1 is LNHDA and CDR2 is SQIVND (reference sequence). The CDR3 is 17 amino acids. CDR3 residues: CASTTLYSGRFTDTQYF. CDR3 DNA sequence: TGTGCCAGTACCACCCTGTATAGCGGGAGGTTCACAGATACGCAGTATTTT.

This chain uses TRBV10-3 with TRBJ2-3; D not resolved. Per the germline V gene, CDR1 is ENHRY and CDR2 is SYGVKD. CDR3 length equals 14 residues. Deletions cut 8 bases from V and 1 base from J, with 13 bases between. CDR3 nucleotide sequence: TGTGCCATCCAACCCCGGACCGGCACAGATACGCAGTATTTT. It translates to CAIQPRTGTDTQYF.

The chain is built from TRBV27 and TRBJ1-5; 9 nucleotides align to TRBD1. The CDR3 runs to 16 residues. V trimming: 4 bases; J trimming: 2 bases; junction bases outside the gene matches: 6. Germline V gives CDR1 MNHEY, CDR2 SMNVEV (reference sequence). CDR3 amino acids: CASSSQDRGGNQPQHF. CDR3 bases: TGTGCCAGCAGTTCCCAGGACAGGGGAGGCAATCAGCCCCAGCATTTT.

This chain joins TRBV2 and TRBJ1-6, with D uncertain. There are 14 residues in the CDR3. CDR1 is SNHLY and CDR2 is FYNNEI in the germline V gene. Trimming stripped 6 bases from V and 12 bases from J, with 18 bases between. CDR3 nucleotide sequence: TGTGCCAGCAGGGGAAGTCAAGTCCAAGGACCCCTCCACTTT. Its translation: CASRGSQVQGPLHF.

CDR3 protein: CASRAVDQETQYF. Here the CDR3 DNA reads TGTGCCAGCAGGGCAGTGGACCAAGAGACCCAGTACTTC. This chain links TRBV27 with TRBJ2-5, with no clear D. This CDR3 is built from 13 residues. Trimming shortened V by 6 bases and J by 0 bases, and 8 bases separated the two germline ends. Germline V gene data show CDR1 as MNHEY and CDR2 as SMNVEV (reference sequence).

V usage is TRBV9 and J usage is TRBJ2-3, with D perhaps TRBD2 (6 bases). The CDR3 consists of 16 residues. CDR1 and CDR2 (germline): SGDLS, YYNGEE. Between the trimmed V and J ends, which lost 0 bases and 6 bases, there was a span of 17 bases. CDR3 residues: CASSVEGWGVGDTQYF. DNA of the CDR3: TGTGCCAGCAGCGTAGAAGGGTGGGGGGTAGGTGATACGCAGTATTTT.

The chain uses TRBV28 and TRBJ1-1; D is ambiguous. The CDR3 covers 11 residues. Trimming removed 8 bases from V and 11 bases from J, with 15 bases in between. CDR1 and CDR2 (germline): MDHEN, SYDVKM. This CDR3 is CASFGEVDAFF. CDR3 DNA sequence: TGTGCCAGCTTCGGGGAAGTGGACGCTTTCTTT.

The chain is built from TRBV2 and TRBJ2-2; unclear D gene. Looked up from germline, CDR1 is SNHLY and CDR2 is FYNNEI. The CDR3 covers 14 residues. With 6 bases removed from V and 1 base from J, the gap between germline ends came to 9 bases. This CDR3 reads CASSHDWNTGELFF. The CDR3 DNA reads as TGTGCCAGCAGCCATGACTGGAACACCGGGGAGCTGTTTTTT.

This sequence joins TRBV6-1 and TRBJ2-5; TRBD2 matches at 7 bases. The CDR3 loop spans 14 amino acids. CDR1 and CDR2 from the germline V gene are MNHNS and SASEGT. V shed 8 bases and J 5 bases; nucleotides not matched to a gene: 11. This CDR3 is CASSSGGKGETQYF. In nucleotides, the CDR3 is TGTGCCAGCTCTAGCGGAGGGAAGGGTGAGACCCAGTACTTC.

The chain carries TRBV6-1 and TRBJ1-2, with 7 nucleotides matching TRBD1. CDR1 is MNHNS and CDR2 is SASEGT in the germline V gene. With 4 bases clipped from V and 8 bases from J, the junction kept 7 bases outside the gene matches. This CDR3 is built from 13 residues. The CDR3 here is CASSATRQGGYTF. The CDR3 DNA sequence: TGTGCCAGCAGTGCAACTCGACAGGGCGGCTACACCTTC.

The gene calls are TRBV29-1 and TRBJ1-1; D unclear. The CDR3 runs to 12 residues. Trimming stripped 6 bases from V and 1 base from J, with 9 bases between. Germline V CDR1 and CDR2: SQVTM, ANQGSEA. The CDR3 DNA reads TGCAGCGTATCCGGGAGGAACACTGAAGCTTTCTTT. Amino acids: CSVSGRNTEAFF.

The rearrangement links TRBV4-1 to TRBJ2-7; D may be TRBD1 (6 bases). The CDR3 spans 13 residues. The V gene lost 4 bases and the J gene lost 3 bases, with 10 bases spanning the gap. Germline V gene sequence: CDR1 MGHRA, CDR2 YSYEKL. The CDR3 sequence: CASSPTGNYEQYF. In DNA form, the CDR3 reads TGCGCCAGCAGCCCCACAGGGAACTACGAGCAGTACTTC.

The CDR3 DNA follows: TGTGCCAGCAGCTTAGTGGCAGATACGCAGTATTTT. Protein product: CASSLVADTQYF. The genes are TRBV7-2 and TRBJ2-3; no clear D gene. The CDR3 has 12 amino acids. Germline CDR1 and CDR2: SGHTA and FQGNSA. Trimming left V 1 base short and J 4 bases short, with 3 bases between. Supplemented by reference TRBV7-2 and TRBJ2-3, the full variable domain reads GAGVSQSPSNKVTEKGKDVELRCDPISGHTALYWYRQSLGQGLEFLIYFQGNSAPDKSGLPSDRFSAERTGGSVSTLTIQRTQQEDSAVYLCASSLVADTQYFGPGTRLTVL.

The chain has TRBV4-1 and TRBJ1-1; unclear D gene. The CDR3 contains 14 residues. V was cut by 4 bases and J by 1 base, with 10 bases left in between. Per the germline V gene, CDR1 is MGHRA and CDR2 is YSYEKL. CDR3 in amino acids: CASSLEPRNTEAFF. In DNA, the CDR3 is TGCGCCAGCAGCCTCGAACCGAGGAACACTGAAGCTTTCTTT.

The rearrangement links TRBV30 to TRBJ1-1; D ambiguous. This CDR3 region has 11 residues. Germline V gene lookup returns CDR1 GTSNPN and CDR2 SVGIG (reference sequence). V gave up 3 bases and J gave up 3 bases, with 5 bases separating them. The CDR3: CAWSRDTEAFF. Here the CDR3 DNA reads TGTGCCTGGAGCCGGGACACTGAAGCTTTCTTT.